The clone carrying this TCR beta chain was seen just once. Its cognate antigen is unknown. Method: immunoSEQ multiplex PCR; TCRdb's copy keeps in-frame clones and lacks some. This table holds some 70,000 clones, around 86% found once. This sample is part of a study of OX40 agonist ivuxolimab in advanced cancers. In the study overall: Across the patients, intravenous ivuxolimab was delivered every 2 weeks at 0.01 to 10 mg/kg.

Findings and limits, study-wide: Low normalized T-cell clonal expansion also characterized some of the nonresponders.

This receptor was obtained from an adult with an advanced solid tumor such as melanoma, head and neck, liver or kidney cancer. This sample comprised CD4+ or CD8+ T cells sorted from blood, obtained in a trial of the OX40 agonist ivuxolimab.

The CDR3 bases are TGTGCCTGGAGTGACGGACAGCATAATGAAAAACTGTTTTTT. Its translation is CAWSDGQHNEKLFF. The chain combines TRBV30 with TRBJ1-4; perhaps TRBD1 as D (6 bases). The CDR3 totals 14 residues. Looked up from germline, CDR1 is GTSNPN and CDR2 is SVGIG (reference sequence). The ends were cut back, 1 base at V and 4 bases at J, with 10 bases in the middle.